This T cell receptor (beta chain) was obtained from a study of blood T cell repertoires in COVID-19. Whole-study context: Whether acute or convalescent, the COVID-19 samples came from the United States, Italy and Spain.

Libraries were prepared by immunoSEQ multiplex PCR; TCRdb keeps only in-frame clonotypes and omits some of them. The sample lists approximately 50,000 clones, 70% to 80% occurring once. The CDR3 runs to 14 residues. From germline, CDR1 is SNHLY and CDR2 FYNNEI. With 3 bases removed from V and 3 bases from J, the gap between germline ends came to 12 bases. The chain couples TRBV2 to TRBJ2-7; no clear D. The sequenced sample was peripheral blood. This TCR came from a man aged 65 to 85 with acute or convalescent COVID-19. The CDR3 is CASSDTRHLYEQYF. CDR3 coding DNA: TGTGCCAGCAGTGATACCAGGCACCTCTACGAGCAGTACTTC.